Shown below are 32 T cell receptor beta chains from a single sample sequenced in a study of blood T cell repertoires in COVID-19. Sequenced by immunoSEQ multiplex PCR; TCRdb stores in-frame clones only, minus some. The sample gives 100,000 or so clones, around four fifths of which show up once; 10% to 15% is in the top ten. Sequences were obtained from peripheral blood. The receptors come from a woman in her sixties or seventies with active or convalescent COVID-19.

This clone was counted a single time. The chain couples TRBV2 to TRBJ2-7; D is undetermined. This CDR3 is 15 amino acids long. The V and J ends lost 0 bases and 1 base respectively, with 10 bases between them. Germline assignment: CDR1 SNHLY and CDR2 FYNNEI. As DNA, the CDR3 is TGTGCCAGCAGTGAAGCTCTGGCGGCTTCCTACGAGCAGTACTTC. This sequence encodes CASSEALAASYEQYF.

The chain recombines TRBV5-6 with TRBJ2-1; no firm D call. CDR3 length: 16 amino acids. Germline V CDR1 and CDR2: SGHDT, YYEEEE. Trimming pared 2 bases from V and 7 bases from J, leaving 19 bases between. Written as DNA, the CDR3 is TGTGCCAGCAGCTTTCTCTCCGGGTTTAAGGATAATGAGCAGTTCTTC. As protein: CASSFLSGFKDNEQFF. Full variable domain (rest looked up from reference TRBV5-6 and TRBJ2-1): DAGVTQSPTHLIKTRGQQVTLRCSPKSGHDTVSWYQQALGQGPQFIFQYYEEEERQRGNFPDRFSGHQFPNYSSELNVNALLLGDSALYLCASSFLSGFKDNEQFFGPGTRLTVL.

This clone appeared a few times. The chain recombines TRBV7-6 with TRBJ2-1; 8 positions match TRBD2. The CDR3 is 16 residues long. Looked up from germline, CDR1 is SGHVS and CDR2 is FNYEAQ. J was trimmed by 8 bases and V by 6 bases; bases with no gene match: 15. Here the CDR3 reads CASRPSPGGGRDEQFF. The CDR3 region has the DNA TGTGCCAGCAGACCCTCCCCGGGGGGGGGCCGCGATGAGCAGTTCTTC.

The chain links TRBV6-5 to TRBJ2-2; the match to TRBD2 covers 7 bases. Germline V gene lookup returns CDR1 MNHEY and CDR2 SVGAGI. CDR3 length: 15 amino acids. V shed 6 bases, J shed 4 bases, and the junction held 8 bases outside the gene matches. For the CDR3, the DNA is TGTGCCAGCAGCGCCTGGGGGGGGATCACCGGGGAGCTGTTTTTT. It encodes CASSAWGGITGELFF.

CDR3 sequence reads: CASGLVKEGNTEAFF. CDR3 bases: TGTGCTAGTGGTTTGGTAAAAGAGGGGAACACTGAAGCTTTCTTT. The V gene is TRBV12-5, the J gene TRBJ1-1; D gene uncertain. Germline V CDR1 and CDR2: LGHNT, FRNRAP. V was clipped by 0 bases and J by 1 base, with 9 bases between them. There are 15 residues in the CDR3.

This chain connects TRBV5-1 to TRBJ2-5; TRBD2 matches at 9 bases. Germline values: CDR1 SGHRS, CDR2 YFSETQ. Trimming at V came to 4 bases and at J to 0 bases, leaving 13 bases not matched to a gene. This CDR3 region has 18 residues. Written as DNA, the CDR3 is TGCGCCAGCAGCGGGGGTGGTAGCGGGGGACCTTACCAAGAGACCCAGTACTTC. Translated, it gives CASSGGGSGGPYQETQYF. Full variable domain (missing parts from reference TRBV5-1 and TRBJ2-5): KAGVTQTPRYLIKTRGQQVTLSCSPISGHRSVSWYQQTPGQGLQFLFEYFSETQRNKGNFPGRFSGRQFSNSRSEMNVSTLELGDSALYLCASSGGGSGGPYQETQYFGPGTRLLVL.

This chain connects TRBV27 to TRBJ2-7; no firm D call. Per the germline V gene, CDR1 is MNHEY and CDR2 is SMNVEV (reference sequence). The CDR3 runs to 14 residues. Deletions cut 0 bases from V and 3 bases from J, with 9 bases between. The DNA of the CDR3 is TGTGCCAGCAGTTTATCCGGCGGAAACTACGAGCAGTACTTC. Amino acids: CASSLSGGNYEQYF.

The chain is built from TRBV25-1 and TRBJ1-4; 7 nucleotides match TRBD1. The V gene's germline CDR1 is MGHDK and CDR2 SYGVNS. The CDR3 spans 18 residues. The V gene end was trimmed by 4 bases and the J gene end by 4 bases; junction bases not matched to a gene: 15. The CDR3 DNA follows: TGTGCCAGCAGTGTGAATTACGGGACAGCCCTCTTTAATGAAAAACTGTTTTTT. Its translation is CASSVNYGTALFNEKLFF.

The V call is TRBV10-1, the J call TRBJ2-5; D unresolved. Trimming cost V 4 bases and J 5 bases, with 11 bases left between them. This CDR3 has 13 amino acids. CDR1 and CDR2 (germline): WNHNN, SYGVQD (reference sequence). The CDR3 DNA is TGCGCCAGCAGTGGCACCTATAAGGAGACCCAGTACTTC. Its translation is CASSGTYKETQYF.

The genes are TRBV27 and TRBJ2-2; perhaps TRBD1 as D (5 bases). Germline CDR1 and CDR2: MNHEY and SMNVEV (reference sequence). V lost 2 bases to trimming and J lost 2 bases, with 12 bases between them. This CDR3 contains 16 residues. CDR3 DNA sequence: TGTGCCAGCAGTTTACCAGGGCCCAGTAACACCGGGGAGCTGTTTTTT. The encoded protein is CASSLPGPSNTGELFF.

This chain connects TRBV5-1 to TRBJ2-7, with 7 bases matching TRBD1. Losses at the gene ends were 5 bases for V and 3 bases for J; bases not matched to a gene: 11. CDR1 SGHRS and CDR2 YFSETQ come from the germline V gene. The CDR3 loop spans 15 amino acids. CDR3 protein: CASRLLQGTIYEQYF. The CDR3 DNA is TGCGCCAGCAGATTACTACAGGGGACGATCTACGAGCAGTACTTC.

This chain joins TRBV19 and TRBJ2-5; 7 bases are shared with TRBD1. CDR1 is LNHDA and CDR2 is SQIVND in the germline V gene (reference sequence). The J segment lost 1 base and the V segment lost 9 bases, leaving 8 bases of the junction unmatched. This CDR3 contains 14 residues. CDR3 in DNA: TGTGCCAGCGGACAGGAGAGGGGCCAAGAGACCCAGTACTTC. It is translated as CASGQERGQETQYF.

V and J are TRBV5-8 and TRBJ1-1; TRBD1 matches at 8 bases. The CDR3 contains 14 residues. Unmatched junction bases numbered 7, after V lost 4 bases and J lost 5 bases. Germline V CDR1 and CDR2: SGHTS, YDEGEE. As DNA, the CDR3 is TGTGCCAGCAGCGCCCGGACAGGGAAGACTGAAGCTTTCTTT. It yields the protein CASSARTGKTEAFF.

CDR3 amino acids: CASSIEVGRGHYSGANVLTF. The DNA for the CDR3 is TGTGCCAGTAGTATAGAGGTGGGCAGGGGCCATTACTCTGGGGCCAACGTCCTGACTTTC. The chain recombines TRBV19 with TRBJ2-6; a possible D gene is TRBD1 (6 bases). Trimming removed 0 bases at V and 0 bases at J, with 18 bases between. Germline V CDR1 and CDR2: LNHDA, SQIVND (reference sequence). The CDR3 contains 20 residues.

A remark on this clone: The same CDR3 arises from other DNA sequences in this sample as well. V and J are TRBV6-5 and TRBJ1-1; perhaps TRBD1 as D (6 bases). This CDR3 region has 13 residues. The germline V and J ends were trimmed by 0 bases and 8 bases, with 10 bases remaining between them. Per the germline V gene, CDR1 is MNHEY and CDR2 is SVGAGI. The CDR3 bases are TGTGCCAGCAGTTACTCGGGGACACCAGAAGCTTTCTTT. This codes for CASSYSGTPEAFF.

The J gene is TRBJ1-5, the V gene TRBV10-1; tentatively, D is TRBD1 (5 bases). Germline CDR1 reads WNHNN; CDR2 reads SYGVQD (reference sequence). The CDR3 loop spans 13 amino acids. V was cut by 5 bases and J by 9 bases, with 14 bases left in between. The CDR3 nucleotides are TGCGCCAGCAGTACTGGACAAGGCGGGCCCCAGCATTTT. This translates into CASSTGQGGPQHF.

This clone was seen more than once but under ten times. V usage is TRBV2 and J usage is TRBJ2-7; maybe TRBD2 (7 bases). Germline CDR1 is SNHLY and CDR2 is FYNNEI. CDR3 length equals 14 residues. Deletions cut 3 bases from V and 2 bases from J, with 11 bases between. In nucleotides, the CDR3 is TGTGCCAGCAGTGAGGGGGGGCCCCCCTACGAGCAGTACTTC. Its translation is CASSEGGPPYEQYF.

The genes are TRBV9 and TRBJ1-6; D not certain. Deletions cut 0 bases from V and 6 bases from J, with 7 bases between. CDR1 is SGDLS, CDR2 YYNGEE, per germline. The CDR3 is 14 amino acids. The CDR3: CASSVAGLNSPLHF. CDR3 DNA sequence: TGTGCCAGCAGCGTAGCGGGTCTTAATTCACCCCTCCACTTT. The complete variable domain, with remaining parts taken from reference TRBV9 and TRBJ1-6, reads DSGVTQTPKHLITATGQRVTLRCSPRSGDLSVYWYQQSLDQGLQFLIQYYNGEERAKGNILERFSAQQFPDLHSELNLSSLELGDSALYFCASSVAGLNSPLHFGNGTRLTVT.

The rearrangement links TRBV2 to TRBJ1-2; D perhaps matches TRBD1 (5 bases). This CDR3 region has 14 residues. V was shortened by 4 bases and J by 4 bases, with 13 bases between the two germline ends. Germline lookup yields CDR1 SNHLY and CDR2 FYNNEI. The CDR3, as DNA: TGTGCCAGCAGTGTTAACGGAGGGGCCTATGGCTACACCTTC. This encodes CASSVNGGAYGYTF. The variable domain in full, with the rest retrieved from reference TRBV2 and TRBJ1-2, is EPEVTQTPSHQVTQMGQEVILRCVPISNHLYFYWYRQILGQKVEFLVSFYNNEISEKSEIFDDQFSVERPDGSNFTLKIRSTKLEDSAMYFCASSVNGGAYGYTFGSGTRLTVV.

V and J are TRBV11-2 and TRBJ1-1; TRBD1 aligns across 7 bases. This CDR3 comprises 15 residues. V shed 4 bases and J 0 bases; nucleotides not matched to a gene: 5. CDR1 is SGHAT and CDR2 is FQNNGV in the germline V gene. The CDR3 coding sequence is TGTGCCAGCAGCTCCTGGGACAGAATGAACACTGAAGCTTTCTTT. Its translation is CASSSWDRMNTEAFF. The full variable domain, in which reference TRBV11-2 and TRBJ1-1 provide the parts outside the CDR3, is EAGVAQSPRYKIIEKRQSVAFWCNPISGHATLYWYQQILGQGPKLLIQFQNNGVVDDSQLPKDRFSAERLKGVDSTLKIQPAKLEDSAVYLCASSSWDRMNTEAFFGQGTRLTVV.

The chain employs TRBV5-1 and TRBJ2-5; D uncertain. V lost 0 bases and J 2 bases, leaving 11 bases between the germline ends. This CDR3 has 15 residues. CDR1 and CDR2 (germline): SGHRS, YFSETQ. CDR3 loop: CASSLATVAQETQYF. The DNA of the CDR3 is TGCGCCAGCAGCTTGGCTACAGTCGCACAAGAGACCCAGTACTTC.

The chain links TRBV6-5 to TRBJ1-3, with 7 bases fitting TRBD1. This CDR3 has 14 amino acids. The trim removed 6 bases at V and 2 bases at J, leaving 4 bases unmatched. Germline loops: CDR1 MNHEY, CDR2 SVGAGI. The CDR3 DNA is TGTGCCAGCAGAGGGGGCGCGGCTGGAAACACCATATATTTT. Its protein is CASRGGAAGNTIYF.

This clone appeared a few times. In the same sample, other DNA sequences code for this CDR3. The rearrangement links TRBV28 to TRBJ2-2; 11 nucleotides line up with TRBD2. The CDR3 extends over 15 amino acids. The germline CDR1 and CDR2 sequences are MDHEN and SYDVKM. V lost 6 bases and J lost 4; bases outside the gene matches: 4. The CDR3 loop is CASSSGLAGTGELFF. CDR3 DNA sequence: TGTGCCAGCAGCTCCGGACTAGCGGGCACCGGGGAGCTGTTTTTT.

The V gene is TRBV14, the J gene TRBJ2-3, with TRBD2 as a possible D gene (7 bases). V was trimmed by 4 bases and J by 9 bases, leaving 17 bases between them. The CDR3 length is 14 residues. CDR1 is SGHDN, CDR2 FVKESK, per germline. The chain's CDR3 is CASSREGGGRTQYF. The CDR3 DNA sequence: TGTGCCAGCAGCCGTGAGGGGGGAGGGCGAACGCAGTATTTT. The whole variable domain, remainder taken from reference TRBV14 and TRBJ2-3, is EAGVTQFPSHSVIEKGQTVTLRCDPISGHDNLYWYRRVMGKEIKFLLHFVKESKQDESGMPNNRFLAERTGGTYSTLKVQPAELEDSGVYFCASSREGGGRTQYFGPGTRLTVL.

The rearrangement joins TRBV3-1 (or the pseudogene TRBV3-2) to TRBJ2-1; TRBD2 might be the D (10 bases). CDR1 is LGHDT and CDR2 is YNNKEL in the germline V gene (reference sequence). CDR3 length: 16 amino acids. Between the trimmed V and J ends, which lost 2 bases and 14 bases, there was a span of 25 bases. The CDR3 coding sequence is TGTGCCAGCAGCCAACATGGGCGGCTAGCGGGGGACAGGGAGTTCTTC. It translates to CASSQHGRLAGDREFF.

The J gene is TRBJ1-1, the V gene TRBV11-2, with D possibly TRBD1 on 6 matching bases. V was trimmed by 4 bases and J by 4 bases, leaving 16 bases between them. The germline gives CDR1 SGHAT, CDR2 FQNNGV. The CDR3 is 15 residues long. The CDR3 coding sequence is TGTGCCAGCAGCTCGTACAAGGGGGTAGGCACTGAAGCTTTCTTT. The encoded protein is CASSSYKGVGTEAFF.

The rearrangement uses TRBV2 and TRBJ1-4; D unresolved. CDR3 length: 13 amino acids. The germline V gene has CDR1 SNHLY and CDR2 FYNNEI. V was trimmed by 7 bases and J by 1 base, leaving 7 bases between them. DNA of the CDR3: TGTGCCAGCAAGCGGGGAACTAATGAAAAACTGTTTTTT. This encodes CASKRGTNEKLFF.

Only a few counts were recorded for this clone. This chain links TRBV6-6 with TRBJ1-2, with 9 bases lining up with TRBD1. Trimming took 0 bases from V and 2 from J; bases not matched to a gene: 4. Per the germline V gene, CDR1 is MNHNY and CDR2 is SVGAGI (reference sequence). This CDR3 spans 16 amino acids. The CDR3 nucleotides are TGTGCCAGCAGTTACTCAGGACAGGGGAGGAACTATGGCTACACCTTC. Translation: CASSYSGQGRNYGYTF.

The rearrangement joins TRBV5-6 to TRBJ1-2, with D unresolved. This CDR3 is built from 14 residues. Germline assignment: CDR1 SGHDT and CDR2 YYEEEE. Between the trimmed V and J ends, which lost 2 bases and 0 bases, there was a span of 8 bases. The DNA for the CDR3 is TGTGCCAGCAGCTTTGGGCAGGCTAACTATGGCTACACCTTC. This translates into CASSFGQANYGYTF.

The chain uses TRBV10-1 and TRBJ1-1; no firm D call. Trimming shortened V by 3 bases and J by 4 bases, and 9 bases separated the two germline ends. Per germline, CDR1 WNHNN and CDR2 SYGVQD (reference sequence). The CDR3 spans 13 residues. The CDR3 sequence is CASSDNVRTEAFF. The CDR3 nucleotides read TGCGCCAGCAGTGATAATGTCCGCACTGAAGCTTTCTTT.

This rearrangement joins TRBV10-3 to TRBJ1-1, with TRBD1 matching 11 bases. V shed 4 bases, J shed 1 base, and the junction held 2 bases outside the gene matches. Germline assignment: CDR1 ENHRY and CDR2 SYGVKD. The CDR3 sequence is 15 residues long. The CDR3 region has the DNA TGTGCCATCAGTGGGACAGGGGGCGCGAACACTGAAGCTTTCTTT. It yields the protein CAISGTGGANTEAFF.

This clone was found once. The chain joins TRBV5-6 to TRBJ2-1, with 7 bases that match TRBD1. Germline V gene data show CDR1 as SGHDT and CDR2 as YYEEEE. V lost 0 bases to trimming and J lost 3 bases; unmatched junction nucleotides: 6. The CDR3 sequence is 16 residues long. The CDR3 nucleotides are TGTGCCAGCAGCTTGGCCGGGCAGGGGGACTACAATGAGCAGTTCTTC. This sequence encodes CASSLAGQGDYNEQFF.